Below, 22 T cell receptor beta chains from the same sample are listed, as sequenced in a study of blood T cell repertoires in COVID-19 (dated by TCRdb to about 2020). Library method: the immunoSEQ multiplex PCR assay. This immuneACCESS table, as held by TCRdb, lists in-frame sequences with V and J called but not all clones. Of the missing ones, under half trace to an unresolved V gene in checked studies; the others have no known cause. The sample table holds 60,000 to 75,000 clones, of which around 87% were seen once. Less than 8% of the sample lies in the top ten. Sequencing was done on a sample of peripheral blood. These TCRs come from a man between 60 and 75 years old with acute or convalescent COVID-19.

This chain's CDR3 is CASSASALHGHLHF. In DNA, the CDR3 is TGTGCCAGCAGCGCATCGGCCCTCCATGGACACCTCCACTTT. The rearrangement joins TRBV9 to TRBJ1-6, with D possibly TRBD1 on 5 matching bases. CDR3 length: 14 amino acids. Germline V lookup: CDR1 SGDLS, CDR2 YYNGEE. V gave up 3 bases and J gave up 15 bases, with 19 bases separating them. The variable domain in full, completed from reference TRBV9 and TRBJ1-6, reads DSGVTQTPKHLITATGQRVTLRCSPRSGDLSVYWYQQSLDQGLQFLIQYYNGEERAKGNILERFSAQQFPDLHSELNLSSLELGDSALYFCASSASALHGHLHFGNGTRLTVT.

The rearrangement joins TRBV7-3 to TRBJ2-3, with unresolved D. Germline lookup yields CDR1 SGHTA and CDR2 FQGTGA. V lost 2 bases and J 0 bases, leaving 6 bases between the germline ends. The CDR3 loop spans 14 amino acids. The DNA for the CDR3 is TGTGCCAGCAGCTTATTCGGTAGCACAGATACGCAGTATTTT. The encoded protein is CASSLFGSTDTQYF.

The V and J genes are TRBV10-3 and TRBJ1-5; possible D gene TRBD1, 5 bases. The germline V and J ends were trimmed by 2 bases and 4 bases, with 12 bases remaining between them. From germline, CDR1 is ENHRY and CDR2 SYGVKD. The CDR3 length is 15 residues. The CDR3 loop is CAISEGGDGNQPQHF. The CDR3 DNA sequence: TGTGCCATCAGTGAGGGAGGGGATGGAAATCAGCCCCAGCATTTT.

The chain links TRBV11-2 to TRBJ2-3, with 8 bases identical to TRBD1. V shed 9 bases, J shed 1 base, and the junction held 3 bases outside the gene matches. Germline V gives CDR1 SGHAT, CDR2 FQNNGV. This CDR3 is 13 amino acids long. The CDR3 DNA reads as TGTGCCAGTCAGGGGGCGCGCACAGATACGCAGTATTTT. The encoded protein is CASQGARTDTQYF. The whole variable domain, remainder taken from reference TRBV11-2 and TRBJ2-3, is EAGVAQSPRYKIIEKRQSVAFWCNPISGHATLYWYQQILGQGPKLLIQFQNNGVVDDSQLPKDRFSAERLKGVDSTLKIQPAKLEDSAVYLCASQGARTDTQYFGPGTRLTVL.

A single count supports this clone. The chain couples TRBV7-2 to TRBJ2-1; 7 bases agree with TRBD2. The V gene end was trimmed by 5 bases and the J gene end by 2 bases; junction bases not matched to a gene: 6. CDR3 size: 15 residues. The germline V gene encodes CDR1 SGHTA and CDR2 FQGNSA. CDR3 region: CASSPLGGAYNEQFF. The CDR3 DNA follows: TGTGCCAGCAGCCCGCTGGGGGGGGCCTACAATGAGCAGTTCTTC.

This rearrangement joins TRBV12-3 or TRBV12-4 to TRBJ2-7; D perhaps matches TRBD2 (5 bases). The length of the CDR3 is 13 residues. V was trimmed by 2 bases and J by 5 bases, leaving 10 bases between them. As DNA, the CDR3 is TGTGCCAGCAGTTTAATACCCGGGGACGAGCAGTACTTC. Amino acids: CASSLIPGDEQYF.

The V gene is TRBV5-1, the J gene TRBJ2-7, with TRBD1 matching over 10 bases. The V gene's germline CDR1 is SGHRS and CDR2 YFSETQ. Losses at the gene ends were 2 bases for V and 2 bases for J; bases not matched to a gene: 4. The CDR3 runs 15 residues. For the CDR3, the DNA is TGCGCCAGCAGCTTTGGAGGGACAGGGGCCTACGAGCAGTACTTC. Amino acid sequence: CASSFGGTGAYEQYF.

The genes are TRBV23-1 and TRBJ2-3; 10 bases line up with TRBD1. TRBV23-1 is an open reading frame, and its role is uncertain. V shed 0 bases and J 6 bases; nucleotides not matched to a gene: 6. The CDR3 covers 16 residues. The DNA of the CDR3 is TGCGCCAGCAGTCAATCATCCGGGACAGGGGCGGATACGCAGTATTTT. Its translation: CASSQSSGTGADTQYF.

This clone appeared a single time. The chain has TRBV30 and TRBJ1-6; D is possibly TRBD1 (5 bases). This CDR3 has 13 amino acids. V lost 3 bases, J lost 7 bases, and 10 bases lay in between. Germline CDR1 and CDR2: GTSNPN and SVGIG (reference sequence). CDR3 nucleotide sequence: TGTGCCTGGAGCGGGGGTCCCAATTCACCCCTCCACTTT. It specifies CAWSGGPNSPLHF. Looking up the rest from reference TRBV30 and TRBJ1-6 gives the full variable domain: SQTIHQWPATLVQPVGSPLSLECTVEGTSNPNLYWYRQAAGRGLQLLFYSVGIGQISSEVPQNLSASRPQDRQFILSSKKLLLSDSGFYLCAWSGGPNSPLHFGNGTRLTVT.

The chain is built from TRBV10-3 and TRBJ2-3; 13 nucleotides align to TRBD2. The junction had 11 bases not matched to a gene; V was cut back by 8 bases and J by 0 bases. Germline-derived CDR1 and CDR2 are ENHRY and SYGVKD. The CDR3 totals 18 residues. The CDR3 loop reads CAISKHGLAGASTDTQYF. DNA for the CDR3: TGTGCCATCTCGAAGCACGGACTAGCGGGGGCCAGCACAGATACGCAGTATTTT.

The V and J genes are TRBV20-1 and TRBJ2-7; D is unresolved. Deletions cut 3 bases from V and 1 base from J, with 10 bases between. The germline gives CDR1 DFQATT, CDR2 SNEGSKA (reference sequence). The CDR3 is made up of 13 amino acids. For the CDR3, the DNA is TGCAGTGCTAGTCTTGGCAGTTCCTACGAGCAGTACTTC. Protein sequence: CSASLGSSYEQYF.

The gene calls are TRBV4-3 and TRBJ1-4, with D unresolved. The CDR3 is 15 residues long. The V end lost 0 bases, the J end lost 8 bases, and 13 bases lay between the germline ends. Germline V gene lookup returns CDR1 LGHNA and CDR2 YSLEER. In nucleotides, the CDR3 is TGCGCCAGCAGCCAAGATCGTGGTTCCGCGGAAAAACTGTTTTTT. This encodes CASSQDRGSAEKLFF.

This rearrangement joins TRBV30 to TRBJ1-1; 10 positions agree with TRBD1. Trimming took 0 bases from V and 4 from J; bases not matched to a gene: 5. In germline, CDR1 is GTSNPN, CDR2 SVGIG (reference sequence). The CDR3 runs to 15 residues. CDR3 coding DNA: TGTGCCTGGAGTGTCGACAGGGGGCGAGTCACTGAAGCTTTCTTT. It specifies CAWSVDRGRVTEAFF. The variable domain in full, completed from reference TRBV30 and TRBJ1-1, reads SQTIHQWPATLVQPVGSPLSLECTVEGTSNPNLYWYRQAAGRGLQLLFYSVGIGQISSEVPQNLSASRPQDRQFILSSKKLLLSDSGFYLCAWSVDRGRVTEAFFGQGTRLTVV.

CDR3 amino acids: CAISPAVGQGSTDTQYF. The CDR3 DNA is TGTGCCATCAGTCCCGCAGTGGGACAGGGGAGCACAGATACGCAGTATTTT. The rearrangement joins TRBV10-3 to TRBJ2-3, with TRBD1 matching 10 bases. Germline trimming cut 5 bases from V and 0 bases from J; bases unmatched to any gene: 8. Per germline, CDR1 ENHRY and CDR2 SYGVKD. The CDR3 is 17 amino acids.

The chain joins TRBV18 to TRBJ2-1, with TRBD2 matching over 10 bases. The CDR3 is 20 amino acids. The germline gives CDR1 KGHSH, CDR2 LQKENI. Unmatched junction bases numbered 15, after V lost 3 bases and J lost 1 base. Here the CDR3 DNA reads TGTGCCAGCTCACCTCCTAGCGGGGGAGCTAATAGAGGTTCCTACAATGAGCAGTTCTTC. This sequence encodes CASSPPSGGANRGSYNEQFF. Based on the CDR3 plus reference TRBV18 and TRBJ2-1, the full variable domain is NAGVMQNPRHLVRRRGQEARLRCSPMKGHSHVYWYRQLPEEGLKFMVYLQKENIIDESGMPKERFSAEFPKEGPSILRIQQVVRGDSAAYFCASSPPSGGANRGSYNEQFFGPGTRLTVL.

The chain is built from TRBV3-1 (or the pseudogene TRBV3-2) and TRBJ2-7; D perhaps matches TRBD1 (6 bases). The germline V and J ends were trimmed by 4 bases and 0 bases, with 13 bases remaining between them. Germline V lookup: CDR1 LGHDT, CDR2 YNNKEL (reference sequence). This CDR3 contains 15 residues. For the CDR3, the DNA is TGTGCCAGCAGCCCGGGACACAGGAGCTCCTACGAGCAGTACTTC. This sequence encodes CASSPGHRSSYEQYF.

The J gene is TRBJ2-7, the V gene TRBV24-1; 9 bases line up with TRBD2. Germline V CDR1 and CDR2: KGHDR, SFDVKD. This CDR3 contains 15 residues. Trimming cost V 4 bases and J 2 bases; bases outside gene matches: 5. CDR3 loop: CATSDAGGGTYEQYF. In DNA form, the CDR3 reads TGTGCCACCAGTGACGCGGGGGGGGGAACCTACGAGCAGTACTTC.

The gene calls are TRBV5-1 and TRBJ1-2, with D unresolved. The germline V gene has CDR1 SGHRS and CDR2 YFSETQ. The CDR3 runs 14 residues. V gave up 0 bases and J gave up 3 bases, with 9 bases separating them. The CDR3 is CASSLGGQDYGYTF. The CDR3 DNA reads TGCGCCAGCAGCTTGGGTGGCCAAGACTATGGCTACACCTTC.

The CDR3 region is CASGAGAYTEAFF. CDR3 DNA sequence: TGTGCCAGTGGGGCAGGGGCTTACACTGAAGCTTTCTTT. The chain has TRBV19 and TRBJ1-1; tentatively, D is TRBD1 (6 bases). The CDR3 consists of 13 residues. Per germline, CDR1 LNHDA and CDR2 SQIVND (reference sequence). V was cut by 8 bases and J by 3 bases, with 13 bases left in between.

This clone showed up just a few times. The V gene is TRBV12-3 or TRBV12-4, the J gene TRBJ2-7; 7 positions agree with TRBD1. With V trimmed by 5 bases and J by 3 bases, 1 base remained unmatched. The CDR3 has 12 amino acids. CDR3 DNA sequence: TGTGCCAGCAGTCGGGACAGCTACGAGCAGTACTTC. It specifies CASSRDSYEQYF.

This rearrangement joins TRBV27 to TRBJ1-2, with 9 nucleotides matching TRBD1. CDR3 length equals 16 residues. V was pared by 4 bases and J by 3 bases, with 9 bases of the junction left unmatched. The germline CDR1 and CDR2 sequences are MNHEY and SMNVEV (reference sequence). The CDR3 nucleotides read TGTGCCAGCAGTTCGTCCCGGGACAGGGAACACTATGGCTACACCTTC. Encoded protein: CASSSSRDREHYGYTF.

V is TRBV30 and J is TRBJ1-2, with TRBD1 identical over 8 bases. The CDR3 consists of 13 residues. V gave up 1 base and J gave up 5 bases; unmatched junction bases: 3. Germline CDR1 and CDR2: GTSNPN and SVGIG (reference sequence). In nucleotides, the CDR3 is TGTGCCTGGAGTGGAGGGACAGGTTATGGCTACACCTTC. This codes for CAWSGGTGYGYTF.